The entry that follows covers one T cell receptor (beta chain) sequence. It lacks a known antigen. It has no much larger one-base neighbor in the sample; base qualities were not kept. These reads were obtained on an Illumina HiSeq 2500. Quantitative 5'-RACE with molecular barcodes was used to prepare TCR beta libraries. Per the original workflow: To identify disease-linked TCR variants, a new computational method was used, one built on a probabilistic model of VDJ rearrangement. TCRdb took the public reads, trimmed them with fastp at Q25, ran MiXCR for clone calling and kept in-frame beta chains. Duplicate CDR3 protein sequences are folded into a single record with the most common DNA and genes. TCRdb assigned the V and J calls; the authors' analysis was not used. This sample gives hundreds of thousands of distinct CDR3 sequences in total; over 9.5% of them show up just once. Just over 0.5% of the sample goes to the ten largest clones.

For CDR1 and CDR2, the germline V gene (reference sequence) lists LGHDT and YNNKEL. V drops 7 bases and J drops 5 bases, leaving 17 bases in between. The CDR3 covers 14 residues, taking in both the cysteine and the phenylalanine. Just the 42-base CDR3 DNA is kept, in frame starting at base 1. The sample belongs to a study of CD8 T cells in ankylosing spondylitis (TCRdb year 2017). General notes on the study: The study profiled T cell receptor beta repertoires in healthy donors and ankylosing spondylitis patients to find disease-linked TCR variants. Peripheral blood was sampled, and synovial fluid was additionally collected from ankylosing spondylitis patients. In total, the full study cohort was made up of 95 to 110 healthy donors and about two dozen ankylosing spondylitis patients. Beyond this particular receptor, the publication reports: Some motif variants had previously been reported in the synovial fluid and blood of reactive arthritis patients, which suggests shared mechanisms of disease initiation. A TCR beta motif made up of several highly homologous amino acid variants appeared to be characteristic of blood from ankylosing spondylitis patients. The disease-linked clones had a CD8+ phenotype and were found at relatively low frequencies in peripheral blood. The disease-linked clones were reported as significantly enriched in matched synovial fluid samples from ankylosing spondylitis patients.

The sample was blood, either unsorted or a sorted T cell fraction (not recorded which). This TCR was sampled from a male donor with ankylosing spondylitis. This chain is built from TRBV3-1 and TRBJ1-1, with TRBD1 perhaps the D gene, on 5 matching bases. The DNA reads as follows: TGTGCCAGCACCCCGACCTGGGGGGATACTGAAGCTTTCTTT. Its translation reads: CASTPTWGDTEAFF.